Below are 14 T cell receptor beta chains sequenced from a single sample in a study of blood T cell repertoires in COVID-19. Libraries were prepared by immunoSEQ multiplex PCR; TCRdb keeps only in-frame clonotypes and omits some of them. The sample comprises about 130,000 clones, 65% to 85% of which are singletons, and roughly a sixth rests with the top ten. Sequenced input: peripheral blood. The origin of the receptors is a woman of 80 years or more with acute or convalescent COVID-19.

This clone was detected only a few times. The CDR3 region is CASSLATGGNYGYTF. In nucleotides, the CDR3 is TGTGCCAGCAGCTTAGCGACAGGGGGTAACTATGGCTACACCTTC. The rearrangement links TRBV7-2 to TRBJ1-2; TRBD1 aligns across 9 bases. Looked up from germline, CDR1 is SGHTA and CDR2 is FQGNSA. With 0 bases clipped from V and 1 base from J, the junction kept 0 bases outside the gene matches. This CDR3 spans 15 amino acids.

The rearrangement links TRBV2 to TRBJ2-2; TRBD2 is a possible D gene (5 bases). V was pared by 4 bases and J by 5 bases, with 11 bases between. CDR3 length: 14 residues. The germline V gene has CDR1 SNHLY and CDR2 FYNNEI. The CDR3 region is CASSARTGTGELFF. CDR3 sequence (DNA): TGTGCCAGCAGTGCCAGGACGGGAACCGGGGAGCTGTTTTTT.

The chain employs TRBV18 and TRBJ2-1; 7 nucleotides line up with TRBD2. Germline V gene data show CDR1 as KGHSH and CDR2 as LQKENI. Trimming took 0 bases from V and 1 from J; bases not matched to a gene: 6. This CDR3 region has 17 residues. This CDR3 reads CASSPPGGDRSYNEQFF. In nucleotides, the CDR3 is TGTGCCAGCTCACCACCGGGGGGGGACCGGTCCTACAATGAGCAGTTCTTC.

The chain combines TRBV4-1 with TRBJ1-4; D gene ambiguous. CDR1 is MGHRA and CDR2 is YSYEKL in the germline V gene. Trimming shortened V by 4 bases and J by 1 base, and 22 bases separated the two germline ends. The CDR3 extends over 19 amino acids. Here the CDR3 reads CASSLAAGEGIRTNEKLFF. Written as DNA, the CDR3 is TGCGCCAGCAGCCTCGCCGCCGGGGAGGGTATTCGAACTAATGAAAAACTGTTTTTT.

V is TRBV30 and J is TRBJ2-5; 11 nucleotides agree with TRBD2. CDR1 GTSNPN and CDR2 SVGIG come from the germline V gene (reference sequence). There are 17 residues in the CDR3. The junction had 10 bases not matched to a gene; V was cut back by 2 bases and J by 2 bases. CDR3 DNA sequence: TGTGCCTGGAGTCTAGGGCTAGCGGGGGGCGTTCAAGAGACCCAGTACTTC. Translation gives CAWSLGLAGGVQETQYF. Filled out from reference TRBV30 and TRBJ2-5, the complete variable domain reads SQTIHQWPATLVQPVGSPLSLECTVEGTSNPNLYWYRQAAGRGLQLLFYSVGIGQISSEVPQNLSASRPQDRQFILSSKKLLLSDSGFYLCAWSLGLAGGVQETQYFGPGTRLLVL.

The rearrangement links TRBV3-1 (or the pseudogene TRBV3-2) to TRBJ1-6, with 10 bases aligning to TRBD1. Germline CDR1 reads LGHDT; CDR2 reads YNNKEL (reference sequence). The CDR3 spans 15 residues. Trimming removed 4 bases from V and 9 bases from J; junction bases left unmatched: 6. CDR3 region: CASSLRTGGTSPLHF. The DNA for the CDR3 is TGTGCCAGCAGCCTCAGGACAGGGGGTACTTCACCCCTCCACTTT.

The chain recombines TRBV6-5 with TRBJ2-3; D possibly corresponds to TRBD2 (5 bases). Germline loops: CDR1 MNHEY, CDR2 SVGAGI. This CDR3 is built from 13 residues. Trimming stripped 0 bases from V and 8 bases from J, with 9 bases between. The CDR3, as DNA: TGTGCCAGCAGTTACTCTGGCCGGGGTACGCAGTATTTT. Residues: CASSYSGRGTQYF.

V and J are TRBV7-2 and TRBJ1-1; 8 nucleotides agree with TRBD1. The germline gives CDR1 SGHTA, CDR2 FQGNSA. The CDR3 runs 15 residues. Trimming removed 3 bases from V and 2 bases from J; junction bases left unmatched: 5. CDR3 nucleotides: TGTGCCAGCAGCTTTACCGGGACAGGAAACACTGAAGCTTTCTTT. Translated, it gives CASSFTGTGNTEAFF.

This sequence joins TRBV18 and TRBJ2-7, with TRBD1 matching over 8 bases. Germline values: CDR1 KGHSH, CDR2 LQKENI. V shed 0 bases and J 5 bases; nucleotides not matched to a gene: 6. The CDR3 sequence is 15 residues long. The CDR3, as DNA: TGTGCCAGCTCACCACCCCAGGGGGCAAGGAACGAGCAGTACTTC. Protein product: CASSPPQGARNEQYF.

This clone appeared a few times. The chain links TRBV21-1 to TRBJ1-5; the table assigns TRBD1, which was not confirmed against the DNA. TRBV21-1 is labeled a pseudogene. This CDR3 spans 15 amino acids. The CDR3 DNA is TGTGCCAGCAGCAAAGAGTCAGGATACAATCAGCCCCAGCATTTT. It yields the protein CASSKESGYNQPQHF.

CDR3 DNA sequence: TGCGCCAGCAGCTTGGGAAGGGGGCTGAGTGATAATAGCAATCAGCCCCAGCATTTT. Translation gives CASSLGRGLSDNSNQPQHF. This chain uses TRBV5-1 with TRBJ1-5, with 7 bases lining up with TRBD1. Germline V gene lookup returns CDR1 SGHRS and CDR2 YFSETQ. After removal of 0 bases from V and 0 bases from J, the junction contained 12 bases not matched to a gene. This CDR3 contains 19 residues.

The chain is built from TRBV14 and TRBJ2-7; D gene unclear. Germline V gene sequence: CDR1 SGHDN, CDR2 FVKESK. The V end was cut by 8 bases, the J end by 3 bases, with 5 bases between. The CDR3 runs to 10 residues. The CDR3 sequence: CASGNYEQYF. The CDR3 DNA sequence: TGTGCCAGCGGCAACTACGAGCAGTACTTC.

On this clone: This sample includes further DNA sequences coding for the same CDR3. The chain combines TRBV6-5 with TRBJ1-5; TRBD1 might be the D (6 bases). Germline CDR1 reads MNHEY; CDR2 reads SVGAGI. The CDR3 has 14 residues. Between the trimmed V and J ends, which lost 6 bases and 0 bases, there was a span of 9 bases. In nucleotides, the CDR3 is TGTGCCAGCAGGACAGGATATAGCAATCAGCCCCAGCATTTT. This encodes CASRTGYSNQPQHF.

J is TRBJ1-5 and V is TRBV6-5; 7 bases fit TRBD1. CDR3 size: 14 residues. CDR1 is MNHEY, CDR2 SVGAGI, per germline. Trimming took 6 bases from V and 3 from J; bases not matched to a gene: 5. The CDR3 reads CASSVTGLNQPQHF. As DNA, the CDR3 is TGTGCCAGCAGCGTGACAGGGCTCAATCAGCCCCAGCATTTT.